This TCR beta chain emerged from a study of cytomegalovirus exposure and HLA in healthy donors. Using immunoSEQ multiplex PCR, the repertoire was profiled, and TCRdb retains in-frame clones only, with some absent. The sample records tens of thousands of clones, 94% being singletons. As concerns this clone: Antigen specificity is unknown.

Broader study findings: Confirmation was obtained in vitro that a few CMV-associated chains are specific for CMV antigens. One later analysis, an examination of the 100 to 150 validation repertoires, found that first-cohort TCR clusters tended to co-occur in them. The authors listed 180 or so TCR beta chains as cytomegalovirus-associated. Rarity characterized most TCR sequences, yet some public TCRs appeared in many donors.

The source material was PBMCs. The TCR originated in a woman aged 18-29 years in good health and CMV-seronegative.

CDR3 protein: CASSLRGGELFF. The CDR3 coding sequence is TGTGCCAGCAGTTTACGAGGCGGGGAGCTGTTTTTT. This chain connects TRBV27 to TRBJ2-2; D unresolved. In germline, CDR1 is MNHEY, CDR2 SMNVEV (reference sequence). Trimming cost V 2 bases and J 7 bases, with 5 bases left between them. CDR3 length: 12 amino acids.